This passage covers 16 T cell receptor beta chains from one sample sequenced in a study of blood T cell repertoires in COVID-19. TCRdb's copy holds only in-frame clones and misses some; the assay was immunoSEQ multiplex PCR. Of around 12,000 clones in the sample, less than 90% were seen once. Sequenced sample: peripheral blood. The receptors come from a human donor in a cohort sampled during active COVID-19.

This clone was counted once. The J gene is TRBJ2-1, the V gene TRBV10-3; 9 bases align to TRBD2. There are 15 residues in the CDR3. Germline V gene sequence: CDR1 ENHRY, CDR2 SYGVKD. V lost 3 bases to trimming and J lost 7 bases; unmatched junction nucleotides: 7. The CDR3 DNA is TGTGCCATCAGTGAAAGCTTAGCGGGAGCGAATGAGCAGTTCTTC. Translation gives CAISESLAGANEQFF.

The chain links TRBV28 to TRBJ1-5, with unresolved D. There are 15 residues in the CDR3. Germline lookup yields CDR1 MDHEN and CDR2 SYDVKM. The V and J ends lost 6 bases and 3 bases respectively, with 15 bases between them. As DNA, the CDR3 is TGTGCCAGCAGACCTCTGGAGGTGTCCAATCAGCCCCAGCATTTT. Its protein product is CASRPLEVSNQPQHF.

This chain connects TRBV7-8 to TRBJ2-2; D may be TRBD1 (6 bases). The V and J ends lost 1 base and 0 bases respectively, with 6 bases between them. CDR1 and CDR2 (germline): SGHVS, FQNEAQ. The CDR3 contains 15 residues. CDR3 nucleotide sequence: TGTGCCAGCAGCTTAGGGACAGCGAACACCGGGGAGCTGTTTTTT. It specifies CASSLGTANTGELFF.

CDR3 sequence: CASSPFSSGSSYEQYF. CDR3 nucleotide sequence: TGTGCCAGCTCACCCTTTTCTAGCGGCTCCTCCTACGAGCAGTACTTC. V and J are TRBV18 and TRBJ2-7; 7 nucleotides match TRBD2. This CDR3 has 16 residues. Germline V gives CDR1 KGHSH, CDR2 LQKENI. V trimming: 3 bases; J trimming: 0 bases; junction bases outside the gene matches: 8.

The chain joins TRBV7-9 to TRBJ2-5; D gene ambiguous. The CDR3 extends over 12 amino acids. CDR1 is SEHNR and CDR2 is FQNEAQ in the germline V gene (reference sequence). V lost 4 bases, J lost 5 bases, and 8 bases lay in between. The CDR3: CASSSDVETQYF. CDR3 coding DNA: TGTGCCAGCAGCTCAGATGTGGAGACCCAGTACTTC.

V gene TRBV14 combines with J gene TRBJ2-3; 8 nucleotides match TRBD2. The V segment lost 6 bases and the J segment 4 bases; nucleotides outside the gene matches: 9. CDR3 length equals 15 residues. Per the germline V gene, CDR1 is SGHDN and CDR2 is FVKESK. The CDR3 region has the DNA TGTGCCAGCAGTGTTCGCGGGGGGCGATCAGATACGCAGTATTTT. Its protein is CASSVRGGRSDTQYF.

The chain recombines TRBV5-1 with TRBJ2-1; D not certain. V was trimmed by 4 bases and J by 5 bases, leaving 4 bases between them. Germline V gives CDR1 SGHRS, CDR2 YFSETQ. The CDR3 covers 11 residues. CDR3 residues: CASSQNNEQFF. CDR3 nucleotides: TGCGCCAGCAGCCAAAACAATGAGCAGTTCTTC.

Here the CDR3 DNA reads TGTGCCATCAGTGAGGCAGGGCTGACCTACGAGCAGTACTTC. Protein product: CAISEAGLTYEQYF. This chain connects TRBV10-3 to TRBJ2-7; D perhaps matches TRBD1 (5 bases). Germline lookup yields CDR1 ENHRY and CDR2 SYGVKD. The CDR3 runs 14 residues. V lost 2 bases and J lost 2, with 10 bases in between.

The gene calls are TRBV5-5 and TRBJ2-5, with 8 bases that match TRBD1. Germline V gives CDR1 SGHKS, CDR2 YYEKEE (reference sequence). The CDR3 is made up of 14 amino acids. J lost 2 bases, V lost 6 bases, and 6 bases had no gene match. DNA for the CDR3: TGTGCCAGCACCCTAACAGGGGGTCAAGAGACCCAGTACTTC. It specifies CASTLTGGQETQYF.

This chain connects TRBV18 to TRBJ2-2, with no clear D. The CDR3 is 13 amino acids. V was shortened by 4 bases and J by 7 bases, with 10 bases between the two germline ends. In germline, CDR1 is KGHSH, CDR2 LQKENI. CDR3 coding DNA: TGTGCCAGCTCACACCGAGAGGACGGGGAGCTGTTTTTT. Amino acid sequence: CASSHREDGELFF. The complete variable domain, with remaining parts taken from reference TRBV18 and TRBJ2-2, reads NAGVMQNPRHLVRRRGQEARLRCSPMKGHSHVYWYRQLPEEGLKFMVYLQKENIIDESGMPKERFSAEFPKEGPSILRIQQVVRGDSAAYFCASSHREDGELFFGEGSRLTVL.

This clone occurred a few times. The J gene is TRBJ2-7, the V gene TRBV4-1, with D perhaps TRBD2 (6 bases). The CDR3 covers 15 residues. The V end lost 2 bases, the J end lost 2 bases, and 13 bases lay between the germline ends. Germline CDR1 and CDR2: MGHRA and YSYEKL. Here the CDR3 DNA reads TGCGCCAGCAGCCAAAATCCTAGCGCAACCTACGAGCAGTACTTC. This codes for CASSQNPSATYEQYF.

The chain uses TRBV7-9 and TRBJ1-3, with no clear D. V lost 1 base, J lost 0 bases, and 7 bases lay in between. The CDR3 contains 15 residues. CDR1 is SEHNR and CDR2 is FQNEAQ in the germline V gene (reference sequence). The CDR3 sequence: CASSLVGSSGNTIYF. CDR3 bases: TGTGCCAGCAGCTTAGTGGGGAGCTCTGGAAACACCATATATTTT.

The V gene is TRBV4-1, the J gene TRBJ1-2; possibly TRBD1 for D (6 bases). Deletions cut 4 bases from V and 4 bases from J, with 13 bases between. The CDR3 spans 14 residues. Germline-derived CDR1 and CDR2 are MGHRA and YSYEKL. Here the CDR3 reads CASSPPGQPYGYTF. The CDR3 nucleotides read TGCGCCAGCAGCCCCCCCGGACAGCCCTATGGCTACACCTTC.

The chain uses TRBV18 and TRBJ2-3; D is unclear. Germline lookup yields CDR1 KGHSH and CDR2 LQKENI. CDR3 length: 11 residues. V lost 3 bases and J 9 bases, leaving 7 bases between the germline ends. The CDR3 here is CASSPDGTQYF. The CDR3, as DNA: TGTGCCAGCTCACCTGATGGCACGCAGTATTTT.

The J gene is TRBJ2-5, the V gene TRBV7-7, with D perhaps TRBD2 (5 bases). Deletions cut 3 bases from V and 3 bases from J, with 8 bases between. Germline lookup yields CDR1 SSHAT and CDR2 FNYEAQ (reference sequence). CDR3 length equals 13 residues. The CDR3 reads CASSFGAEETQYF. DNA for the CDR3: TGTGCCAGCAGCTTTGGAGCGGAAGAGACCCAGTACTTC.

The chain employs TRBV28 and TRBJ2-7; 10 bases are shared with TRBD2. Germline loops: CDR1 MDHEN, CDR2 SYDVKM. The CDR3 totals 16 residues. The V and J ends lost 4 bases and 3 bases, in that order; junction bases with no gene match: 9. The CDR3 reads CASSSPGTSVNYEQYF. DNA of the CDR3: TGTGCCAGCAGTTCCCCCGGGACTAGCGTTAACTACGAGCAGTACTTC.